These 23 T cell receptor beta chains were sequenced from one sample in a study of cytomegalovirus exposure and HLA in healthy donors. A multiplex PCR was run with 60 Vbeta primers and 13 Jbeta primers. TCRdb's copy holds only in-frame clones and misses some; the assay was immunoSEQ multiplex PCR. The sample lists about 130,000 clones; 74% were seen once. Sample: PBMCs. These TCRs come from a man in his forties in good health and CMV-seropositive.

The chain links TRBV28 to TRBJ1-2, with TRBD1 as a possible D gene (6 bases). The V gene's germline CDR1 is MDHEN and CDR2 SYDVKM. The CDR3 totals 11 residues. V was cut by 5 bases and J by 8 bases, with 9 bases left in between. CDR3 bases: TGTGCCAGCAGTAAGGACAGAGGCTACACCTTC. Protein sequence: CASSKDRGYTF.

The V gene is TRBV28, the J gene TRBJ2-2; TRBD1 might be the D (6 bases). Germline CDR1 MDHEN, CDR2 SYDVKM. The CDR3 is 14 residues long. V was trimmed by 7 bases and J by 1 base, leaving 10 bases between them. As DNA, the CDR3 is TGTGCCAGCACCCAGACAGGGAACACCGGGGAGCTGTTTTTT. Translation gives CASTQTGNTGELFF.

This clone appeared a few times. CDR3 region: CASSLGLADTDTQYF. The DNA of the CDR3 is TGTGCCAGCAGCTTAGGACTAGCGGACACAGATACGCAGTATTTT. The chain carries TRBV11-2 and TRBJ2-3; 9 bases fit TRBD2. This CDR3 contains 15 residues. After removal of 1 base from V and 2 bases from J, the junction contained 1 base not matched to a gene. The V gene's germline CDR1 is SGHAT and CDR2 FQNNGV.

This chain uses TRBV11-2 with TRBJ2-2; possible D gene TRBD2, 7 bases. Germline V CDR1 and CDR2: SGHAT, FQNNGV. CDR3 size: 16 residues. V lost 3 bases and J 4 bases, leaving 15 bases between the germline ends. The CDR3 is CASSFNTGGATGELFF. The CDR3 DNA is TGTGCCAGCAGCTTTAATACGGGGGGCGCCACCGGGGAGCTGTTTTTT.

The chain joins TRBV10-2 to TRBJ2-1; TRBD2 agrees at 9 bases. The CDR3 has 17 amino acids. The V segment lost 3 bases and the J segment 8 bases; nucleotides outside the gene matches: 14. CDR1 and CDR2 (germline): WSHSY, SAAADI. CDR3 DNA sequence: TGCGCCAGCAGTGACCCAAGAAGCGGGAGGATTTTCTATGAGCAGTTCTTC. Translating it yields CASSDPRSGRIFYEQFF.

Only one count was recorded for this clone. The rearrangement joins TRBV13 to TRBJ2-7, with a tentative D call TRBD2 (5 bases). This CDR3 spans 12 amino acids. Between the trimmed V and J ends, which lost 0 bases and 8 bases, there was a span of 8 bases. The germline V gene encodes CDR1 PRHDT and CDR2 FYEKMQ (reference sequence). For the CDR3, the DNA is TGTGCCAGCAGCTTAGGACTAGAACAGCAGTACTTC. This gives the protein CASSLGLEQQYF.

V usage is TRBV28 and J usage is TRBJ2-4; tentative D call: TRBD1 (6 bases). Germline CDR1 and CDR2: MDHEN and SYDVKM. The CDR3 length is 16 residues. Trimming removed 7 bases from V and 0 bases from J, with 16 bases in between. The CDR3 sequence: CASTKPGQLAKNIQYF. The DNA of the CDR3 is TGTGCCAGCACCAAACCTGGACAGCTAGCCAAAAACATTCAGTACTTC.

This chain links TRBV19 with TRBJ1-6, with TRBD1 matching 7 bases. The CDR3 loop spans 15 amino acids. Trimming removed 7 bases from V and 5 bases from J; junction bases left unmatched: 8. CDR1 is LNHDA, CDR2 SQIVND, per germline (reference sequence). This CDR3 reads CASTPDRQDNSPLHF. The CDR3 DNA sequence: TGTGCCAGTACCCCGGACAGGCAAGATAATTCACCCCTCCACTTT. The whole variable domain, filled in from reference TRBV19 and TRBJ1-6, reads DGGITQSPKYLFRKEGQNVTLSCEQNLNHDAMYWYRQDPGQGLRLIYYSQIVNDFQKGDIAEGYSVSREKKESFPLTVTSAQKNPTAFYLCASTPDRQDNSPLHFGNGTRLTVT.

This clone has a handful of counts. The chain employs TRBV29-1 and TRBJ1-1, with a tentative D call TRBD1 (6 bases). The V end was cut by 0 bases, the J end by 5 bases, with 13 bases between. The CDR3 runs to 14 residues. In germline, CDR1 is SQVTM, CDR2 ANQGSEA. CDR3 protein: CSVEDLQGWTEAFF. CDR3 nucleotides: TGCAGCGTTGAAGATCTTCAGGGGTGGACTGAAGCTTTCTTT.

The J gene is TRBJ1-2, the V gene TRBV5-1; D possibly corresponds to TRBD1 (6 bases). This CDR3 contains 13 residues. Germline V gives CDR1 SGHRS, CDR2 YFSETQ. The ends were cut back, 0 bases at V and 8 bases at J, with 11 bases in the middle. CDR3 sequence reads: CASSLDRVGGYTF. CDR3 sequence (DNA): TGCGCCAGCAGCTTGGACAGGGTGGGCGGCTACACCTTC.

The J gene is TRBJ2-7, the V gene TRBV13; 9 bases are shared with TRBD2. V dropped 0 bases and J dropped 0; count of bases not matched to a gene: 3. The germline gives CDR1 PRHDT, CDR2 FYEKMQ (reference sequence). The CDR3 consists of 16 residues. CDR3 sequence reads: CASSLGRGGVSYEQYF. The DNA for the CDR3 is TGTGCCAGCAGCTTAGGGCGGGGGGGCGTCTCCTACGAGCAGTACTTC. Based on the CDR3 plus reference TRBV13 and TRBJ2-7, the full variable domain is AAGVIQSPRHLIKEKRETATLKCYPIPRHDTVYWYQQGPGQDPQFLISFYEKMQSDKGSIPDRFSAQQFSDYHSELNMSSLELGDSALYFCASSLGRGGVSYEQYFGPGTRLTVT.

V and J are TRBV6-1 and TRBJ1-2; 11 bases are shared with TRBD1. The CDR3 sequence is 15 residues long. Germline V gene data show CDR1 as MNHNS and CDR2 as SASEGT. V shed 4 bases and J 8 bases; nucleotides not matched to a gene: 9. CDR3 amino acids: CASSVLGQGAGGYTF. CDR3 nucleotides: TGTGCCAGCAGTGTCCTCGGACAGGGGGCTGGGGGCTACACCTTC.

The CDR3 sequence is CASSLTGTNYGYTF. The CDR3 nucleotides are TGTGCCAGCAGTTTGACAGGGACCAACTATGGCTACACCTTC. The J gene is TRBJ1-2, the V gene TRBV7-9; TRBD1 agrees at 7 bases. V was clipped by 6 bases and J by 2 bases; unmatched bases: 6. The CDR3 sequence is 14 residues long. Germline CDR1 reads SEHNR; CDR2 reads FQNEAQ (reference sequence).

The genes are TRBV5-4 and TRBJ2-1, with 10 positions matching TRBD1. With V trimmed by 3 bases and J by 2 bases, 5 bases remained unmatched. Germline CDR1 reads SGHNT; CDR2 reads YYREEE (reference sequence). CDR3 length: 16 amino acids. CDR3 in amino acids: CASSSQDRGTYNEQFF. Written as DNA, the CDR3 is TGTGCCAGCAGCTCCCAGGACAGGGGGACCTACAATGAGCAGTTCTTC. Combining the CDR3 with reference TRBV5-4 and TRBJ2-1 gives the whole variable domain ETGVTQSPTHLIKTRGQQVTLRCSSQSGHNTVSWYQQALGQGPQFIFQYYREEENGRGNFPPRFSGLQFPNYSSELNVNALELDDSALYLCASSSQDRGTYNEQFFGPGTRLTVL.

The V call is TRBV5-1, the J call TRBJ2-3; 9 bases are a match to TRBD2. Germline CDR1 SGHRS, CDR2 YFSETQ. The V and J ends lost 3 bases and 0 bases, in that order; junction bases with no gene match: 5. This CDR3 is 16 amino acids long. CDR3 protein: CASSSSGTSSTDTQYF. The CDR3 DNA is TGCGCCAGCAGCTCCTCCGGGACTAGCAGCACAGATACGCAGTATTTT.

The genes are TRBV10-2 and TRBJ2-1, with 9 bases identical to TRBD2. The CDR3 is made up of 16 amino acids. V lost 8 bases and J lost 5; bases outside the gene matches: 13. Per germline, CDR1 WSHSY and CDR2 SAAADI. The CDR3 nucleotides are TGCGCCAGCTCGGGCGGGGGGGCCACTTTTAACAATGAGCAGTTCTTC. Residues: CASSGGGATFNNEQFF.

The chain employs TRBV7-8 and TRBJ1-4, with TRBD1 identical over 7 bases. CDR1 is SGHVS, CDR2 FQNEAQ, per germline. CDR3 size: 17 residues. V shed 0 bases, J shed 7 bases, and the junction held 11 bases outside the gene matches. The CDR3 coding sequence is TGTGCCAGCAGCTTAGCGCAGGGGGAACCAAGGAGTGAAAAACTGTTTTTT. Translating it yields CASSLAQGEPRSEKLFF.

The V call is TRBV29-1, the J call TRBJ2-1, with TRBD2 matching 12 bases. The CDR3 totals 14 residues. From germline, CDR1 is SQVTM and CDR2 ANQGSEA. The CDR3: CRVSSGRAENEQFF. DNA of the CDR3: TGCAGGGTGTCTAGCGGGAGGGCAGAAAATGAGCAGTTCTTC.

This clone was detected a few times. V is TRBV6-1 and J is TRBJ2-4, with TRBD1 identical over 8 bases. There are 15 residues in the CDR3. Per the germline V gene, CDR1 is MNHNS and CDR2 is SASEGT. V lost 4 bases to trimming and J lost 4 bases; unmatched junction nucleotides: 6. The CDR3 DNA is TGTGCCAGCAGTGGGGGGACAGGACTAAAAAACATTCAGTACTTC. Protein product: CASSGGTGLKNIQYF.

The chain combines TRBV2 with TRBJ1-1; the D gene is possibly TRBD1 (5 bases). The V end was cut by 7 bases, the J end by 3 bases, with 12 bases between. The CDR3 consists of 13 residues. From germline, CDR1 is SNHLY and CDR2 FYNNEI. The CDR3 DNA is TGTGCCAGCAAGTCCAAAGGGGACACTGAAGCTTTCTTT. It translates to CASKSKGDTEAFF.

The chain couples TRBV19 to TRBJ2-7; perhaps TRBD2 as D (5 bases). Trimming took 3 bases from V and 6 from J, leaving 18 bases between them. The V gene's germline CDR1 is LNHDA and CDR2 SQIVND (reference sequence). The CDR3 is 15 amino acids. The CDR3: CASSIQVSGGSEQYF. The CDR3 DNA sequence: TGTGCCAGTAGTATCCAAGTCTCCGGAGGCTCCGAGCAGTACTTC.

V and J are TRBV6-5 and TRBJ1-2; 8 bases fit TRBD1. This CDR3 is 14 amino acids long. V gave up 6 bases and J gave up 2 bases; unmatched junction bases: 5. Germline-derived CDR1 and CDR2 are MNHEY and SVGAGI. The CDR3 reads CASRHRQGNYGYTF. The CDR3 DNA reads as TGTGCCAGCAGACATAGACAGGGGAACTATGGCTACACCTTC.

This chain connects TRBV19 to TRBJ2-3; D may be TRBD2 (5 bases). CDR1 is LNHDA, CDR2 SQIVND, per germline (reference sequence). The CDR3 has 15 amino acids. Trimming shortened V by 8 bases and J by 0 bases, and 15 bases separated the two germline ends. CDR3 residues: CASRSPGSSTDTQYF. For the CDR3, the DNA is TGTGCCAGTCGTAGTCCGGGGTCTAGCACAGATACGCAGTATTTT.